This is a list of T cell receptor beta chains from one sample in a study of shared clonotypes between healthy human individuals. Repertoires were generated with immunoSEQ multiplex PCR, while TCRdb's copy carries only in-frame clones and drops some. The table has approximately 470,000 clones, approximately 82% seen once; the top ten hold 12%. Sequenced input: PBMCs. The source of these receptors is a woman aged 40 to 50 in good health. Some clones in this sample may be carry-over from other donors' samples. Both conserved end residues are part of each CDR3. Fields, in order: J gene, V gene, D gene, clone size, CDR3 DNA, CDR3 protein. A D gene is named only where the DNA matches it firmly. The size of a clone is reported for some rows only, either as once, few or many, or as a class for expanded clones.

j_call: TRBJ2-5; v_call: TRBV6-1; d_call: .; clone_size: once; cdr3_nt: TGTGCCAGCAGGGGGTTGAGCGGAGAGACCCAGTACTTC; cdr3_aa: CASRGLSGETQYF
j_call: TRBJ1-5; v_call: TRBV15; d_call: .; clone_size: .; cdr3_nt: TGTGCCACCAGCAGAGATTATATGGGTCGGGAGGGGAATCAGCCCCAGCATTTT; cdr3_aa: CATSRDYMGREGNQPQHF
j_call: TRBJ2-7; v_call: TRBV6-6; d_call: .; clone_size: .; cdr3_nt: TGTGCCAGCAGTTACTCGGACGCCTGGGAGCAGTACTTC; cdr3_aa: CASSYSDAWEQYF
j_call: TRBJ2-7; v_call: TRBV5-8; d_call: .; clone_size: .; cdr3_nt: TGTGCCAGCAGGAACCCAGGGAAGGGAAGCTACGAGCAGTACTTC; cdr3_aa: CASRNPGKGSYEQYF
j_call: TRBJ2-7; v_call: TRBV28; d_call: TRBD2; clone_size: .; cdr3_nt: TGTGCCAGCAGTCTCAGCGGGAACGCATACGAGCAGTACTTC; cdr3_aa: CASSLSGNAYEQYF
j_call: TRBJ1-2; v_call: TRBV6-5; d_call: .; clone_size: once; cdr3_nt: TGTGCCGTCCAGAGTCTTAACTATGGCTACACCTTC; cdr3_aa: CAVQSLNYGYTF
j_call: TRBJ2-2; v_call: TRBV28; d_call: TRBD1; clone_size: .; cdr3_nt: TGTGCCACCGGGTACTCCAGGGGGAGCCTGAGCACCGGGGAGCTGTTTTTT; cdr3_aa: CATGYSRGSLSTGELFF
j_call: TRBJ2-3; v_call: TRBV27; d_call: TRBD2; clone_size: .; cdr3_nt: TGTGCCAGCAGTTCCTGGACTAGCGGGGTGGAAGATACGCAGTATTTT; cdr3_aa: CASSSWTSGVEDTQYF
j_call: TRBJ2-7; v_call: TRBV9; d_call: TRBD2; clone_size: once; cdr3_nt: TGTGCCAGCAGCGCCTTAGCGGGAGGGCCTCTCTCCTACGAGCAGTACTTC; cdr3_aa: CASSALAGGPLSYEQYF
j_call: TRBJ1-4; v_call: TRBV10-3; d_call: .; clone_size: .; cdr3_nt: TGTGCCACACAAATAGCCCTTAATGAAAAACTGTTTTTT; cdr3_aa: CATQIALNEKLFF
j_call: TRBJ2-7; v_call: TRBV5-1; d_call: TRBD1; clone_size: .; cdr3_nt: TGCGCCAGCAGCTTGGGGGACAGGGCCGACGAGCAGTACTTC; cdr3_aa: CASSLGDRADEQYF
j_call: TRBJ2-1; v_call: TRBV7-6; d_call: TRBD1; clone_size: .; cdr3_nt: TGTGCCAGCAGCCCGACCCCCGGGACAGGGGCTTACAATGAGCAGTTCTTC; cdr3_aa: CASSPTPGTGAYNEQFF
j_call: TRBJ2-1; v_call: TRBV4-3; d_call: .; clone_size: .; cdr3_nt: TGCGCCAGCAGCCAAGTTGGCGGGACTCCCTACAATGAGCAGTTCTTC; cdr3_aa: CASSQVGGTPYNEQFF
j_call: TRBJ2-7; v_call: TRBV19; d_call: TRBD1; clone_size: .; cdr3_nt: TGTGCCAGTAGTAGCCGGACAGGGACTTACGAGCAGTACTTC; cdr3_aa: CASSSRTGTYEQYF
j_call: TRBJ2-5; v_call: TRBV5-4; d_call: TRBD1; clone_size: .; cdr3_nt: TGTGCCAGCAGCGGTGGGACAGCGGTACAAGAGACCCAGTACTTC; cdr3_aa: CASSGGTAVQETQYF
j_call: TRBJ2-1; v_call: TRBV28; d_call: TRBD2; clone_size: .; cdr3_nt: TGTGCCAGCAGTTTAGGGGGGGAGCCCTACAATGAGCAGTTCTTC; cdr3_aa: CASSLGGEPYNEQFF
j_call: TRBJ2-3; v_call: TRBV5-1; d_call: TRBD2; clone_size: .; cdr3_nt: TGCGCCAGCAGTTTGTATAGCGGGAGAGACGATACGCAGTATTTT; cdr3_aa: CASSLYSGRDDTQYF
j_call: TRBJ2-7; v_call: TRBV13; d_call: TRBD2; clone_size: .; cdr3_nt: TGTGCCAGCAGCTCCGGGACTAGCGGGAGTAACCGGTACTTC; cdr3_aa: CASSSGTSGSNRYF
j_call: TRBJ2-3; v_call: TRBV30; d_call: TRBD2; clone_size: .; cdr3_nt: TGTGCCTGGAGTGCCCCGGCGGGAGTAGGCGGAGATACGCAGTATTTT; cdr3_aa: CAWSAPAGVGGDTQYF
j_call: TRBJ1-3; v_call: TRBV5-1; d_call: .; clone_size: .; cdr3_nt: TGCGCCAGCAGCTTGGGTGTCTCTGGAAACACCATATATTTT; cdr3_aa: CASSLGVSGNTIYF
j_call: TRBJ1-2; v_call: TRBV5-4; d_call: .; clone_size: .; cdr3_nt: TGTGCCAGCAGCTTGGTGGGGACTGACTATGGCTACACCTTC; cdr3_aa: CASSLVGTDYGYTF
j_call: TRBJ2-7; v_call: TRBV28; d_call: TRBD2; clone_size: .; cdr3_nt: TGTGCCAGCAGTTTAAGTGGACTAGCGGGAGTAAGGAGCTCCTACGAGCAGTACTTC; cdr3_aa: CASSLSGLAGVRSSYEQYF
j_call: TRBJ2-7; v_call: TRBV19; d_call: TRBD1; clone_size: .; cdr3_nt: TGTGCCAGTAGTGCAAGGACAGGGGAATACGAGCAGTACTTC; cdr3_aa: CASSARTGEYEQYF
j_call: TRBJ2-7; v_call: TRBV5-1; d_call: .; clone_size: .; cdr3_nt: TGCGCCAGCAGCTCACAGGGCCCCACCTACGAGCAGTACTTC; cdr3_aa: CASSSQGPTYEQYF
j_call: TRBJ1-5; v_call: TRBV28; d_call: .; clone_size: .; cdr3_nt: TGTGCCAGCAGTCAAGGGGGGAGGAGTCAGCCCCAGCATTTT; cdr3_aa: CASSQGGRSQPQHF
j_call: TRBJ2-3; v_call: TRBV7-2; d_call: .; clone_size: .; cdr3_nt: TGTGCCAGCAGCTCATACCGGGACGTCACAGATACGCAGTATTTT; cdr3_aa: CASSSYRDVTDTQYF
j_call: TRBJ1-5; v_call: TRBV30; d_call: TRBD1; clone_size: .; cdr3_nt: TGTGCCTGGAGTCGGGACAGGGGGGACCAGCCCCAGCATTTT; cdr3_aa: CAWSRDRGDQPQHF
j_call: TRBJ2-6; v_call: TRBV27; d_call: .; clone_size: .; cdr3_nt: TGTGCCAGCTCGGACAGCGAGCCTTCCTCTGGGGCCAACGTCCTGACTTTC; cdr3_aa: CASSDSEPSSGANVLTF
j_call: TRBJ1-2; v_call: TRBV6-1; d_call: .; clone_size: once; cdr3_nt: TGTGCCAGCAGTGGGGCAGGAGCCCGCTATGGCTACACCTTC; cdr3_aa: CASSGAGARYGYTF
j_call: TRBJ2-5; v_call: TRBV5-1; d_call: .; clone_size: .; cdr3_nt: TGCGCCAGCAGCCCCCAACCAGGGGAAGAGACCCAGTACTTC; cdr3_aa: CASSPQPGEETQYF
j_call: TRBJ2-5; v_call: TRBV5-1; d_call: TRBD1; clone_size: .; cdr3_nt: TGCGCCAGCAGCTTGGACAGGGGTCAGGAGACCCAGTACTTC; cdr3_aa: CASSLDRGQETQYF
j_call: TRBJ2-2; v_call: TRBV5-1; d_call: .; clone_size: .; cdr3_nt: TGCGCCAGCAGCTCGAACACCGGGGAGCTGTTTTTT; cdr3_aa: CASSSNTGELFF
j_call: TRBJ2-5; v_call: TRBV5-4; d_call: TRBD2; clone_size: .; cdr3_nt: TGTGCCAGCAGCTCCAACCCGGGGGGCCAAGAGACCCAGTACTTC; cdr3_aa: CASSSNPGGQETQYF
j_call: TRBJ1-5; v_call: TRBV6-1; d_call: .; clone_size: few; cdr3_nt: TGTGCCAGCAGTGCCCTTGAGGGGGATCAGCCCCAGCATTTT; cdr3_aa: CASSALEGDQPQHF
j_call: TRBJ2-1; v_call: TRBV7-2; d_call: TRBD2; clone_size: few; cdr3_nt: TGTGCCAGCAGCTCCCTTGGGGGGGAAGGGGATGAGCAGTTCTTC; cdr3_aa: CASSSLGGEGDEQFF
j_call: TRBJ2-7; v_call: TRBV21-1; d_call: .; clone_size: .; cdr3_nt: TGTGCCAGCAGCAAAGATTACGGGACTAGGGCCTACGAGCAGTACTTC; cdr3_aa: CASSKDYGTRAYEQYF
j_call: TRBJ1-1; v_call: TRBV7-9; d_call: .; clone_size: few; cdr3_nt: TGTGCCAGCAGCTTAGGGCTTCCAAACACTGAAGCTTTCTTT; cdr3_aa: CASSLGLPNTEAFF
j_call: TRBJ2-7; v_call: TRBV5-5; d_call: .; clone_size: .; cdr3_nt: TGTGCCAGCAGCGCCGATCCAGGGGCAGGAGAGCAGTACTTC; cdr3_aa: CASSADPGAGEQYF
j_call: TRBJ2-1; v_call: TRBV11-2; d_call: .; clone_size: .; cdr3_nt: TGTGCCAGCAGCTGGGGATCTGACACCTCCTACAATGAGCAGTTCTTC; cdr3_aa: CASSWGSDTSYNEQFF
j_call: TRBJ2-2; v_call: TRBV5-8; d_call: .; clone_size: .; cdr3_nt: TGTGCCAGCAGCTCGGGACACACGAACACCGGGGAGCTGTTTTTT; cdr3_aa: CASSSGHTNTGELFF
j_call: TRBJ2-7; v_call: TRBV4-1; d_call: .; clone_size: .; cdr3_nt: TGCGCCAGCAGCCAAGATCCTGTACGGGAGCAGTACTTC; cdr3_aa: CASSQDPVREQYF
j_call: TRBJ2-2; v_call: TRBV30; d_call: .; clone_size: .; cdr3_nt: TGTGCCTGGAGTGGGCTCGGCGGGAACACCGGGGAGCTGTTTTTT; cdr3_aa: CAWSGLGGNTGELFF
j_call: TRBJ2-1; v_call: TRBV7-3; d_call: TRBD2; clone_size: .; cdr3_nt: TGTGCCAGCAGCTTAGTAGCGGGAGGGCCGAATGAGCAGTTCTTC; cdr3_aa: CASSLVAGGPNEQFF
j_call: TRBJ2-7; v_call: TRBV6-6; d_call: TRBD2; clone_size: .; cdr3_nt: TGTGCCAGCAGTTACTCTGGGACTAGCGGGTACTACTTC; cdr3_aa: CASSYSGTSGYYF
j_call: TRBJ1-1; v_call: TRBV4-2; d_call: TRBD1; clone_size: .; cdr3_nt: TGTGCCAGCAGCGAGAAAACAGGGGCGACCACTGAAGCTTTCTTT; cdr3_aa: CASSEKTGATTEAFF
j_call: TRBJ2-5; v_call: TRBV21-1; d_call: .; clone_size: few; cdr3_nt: TGTGCCAGCAGCCCGCGTAAGCAAGAGACCCAGTACTTC; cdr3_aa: CASSPRKQETQYF
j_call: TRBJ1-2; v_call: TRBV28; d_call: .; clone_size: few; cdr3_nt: TGTGCCAGCAGTGTGGATATCGGCTACACCTTC; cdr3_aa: CASSVDIGYTF
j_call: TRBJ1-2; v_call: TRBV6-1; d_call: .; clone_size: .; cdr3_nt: TGTGCCAGCAGTGCCGACAGCTATGGCTACACCTTC; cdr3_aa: CASSADSYGYTF
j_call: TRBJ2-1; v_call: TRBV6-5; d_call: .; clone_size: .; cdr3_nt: TGTGCCAGCAGTTACTCTGACAATGAGCAGTTCTTC; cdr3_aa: CASSYSDNEQFF
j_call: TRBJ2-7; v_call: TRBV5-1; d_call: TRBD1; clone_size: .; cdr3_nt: TGCGCCAGCGCCCGGGACAGGGCTACCTACGAGCAGTACTTC; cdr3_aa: CASARDRATYEQYF
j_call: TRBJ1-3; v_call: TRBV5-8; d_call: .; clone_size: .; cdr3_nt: TGTGCCAGCAGCGGCCGGCGGGTTTATGAAAACACCATATATTTT; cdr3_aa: CASSGRRVYENTIYF
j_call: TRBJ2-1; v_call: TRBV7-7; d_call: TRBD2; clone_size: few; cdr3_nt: TGTGCTAGCAGCCCGACTAGCGGGAGTTTTGAGCAGTTCTTC; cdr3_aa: CASSPTSGSFEQFF
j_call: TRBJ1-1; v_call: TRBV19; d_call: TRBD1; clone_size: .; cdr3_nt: TGTGCCAGTAGCCCAGGGGGCGCAAACACTGAAGCTTTCTTT; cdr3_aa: CASSPGGANTEAFF